The 13 T cell receptor beta chains in this list originate from one sample, sequenced in a study of shared clonotypes between healthy human individuals. The table came from immunoSEQ multiplex PCR; TCRdb's copy has only in-frame clones and leaves some out. The sample yields about 980,000 clones, 70% to 85% seen once. Input material: memory CD4+ T cells sorted from blood. Subset specified: CD45RA-negative fraction. The receptors were gathered from a man younger than 35 in good health.

The chain employs TRBV6-1 and TRBJ1-5; 8 bases align to TRBD1. CDR1 and CDR2 from the germline V gene are MNHNS and SASEGT. CDR3 length: 15 residues. Trimming removed 1 base from V and 10 bases from J; junction bases left unmatched: 9. CDR3: CASSEGPQGASPQHF. The CDR3 DNA is TGTGCCAGCAGTGAAGGGCCCCAGGGGGCAAGTCCCCAGCATTTT.

A single count supports this clone. The chain is built from TRBV5-1 and TRBJ2-2; D is possibly TRBD1 (6 bases). The CDR3 sequence is 15 residues long. Trimming shortened V by 4 bases and J by 2 bases, and 12 bases separated the two germline ends. Germline CDR1 reads SGHRS; CDR2 reads YFSETQ. The CDR3 here is CASSDGTINTGELFF. The CDR3 bases are TGCGCCAGCAGCGACGGGACAATTAACACCGGGGAGCTGTTTTTT.

This chain uses TRBV6-5 with TRBJ2-7, with TRBD1 identical over 9 bases. The germline CDR1 and CDR2 sequences are MNHEY and SVGAGI. The CDR3 is 14 amino acids. V was clipped by 6 bases and J by 5 bases; unmatched bases: 8. The CDR3 here is CASSPGQGFHEQYF. CDR3 DNA: TGTGCCAGCAGCCCGGGACAGGGTTTTCACGAGCAGTACTTC.

The V call is TRBV5-6, the J call TRBJ1-3; D call uncertain. This CDR3 is 16 amino acids long. V dropped 1 base and J dropped 0 bases, with 11 bases sitting between them. CDR1 SGHDT and CDR2 YYEEEE come from the germline V gene. CDR3 sequence: CASSLYGGISGNTIYF. The CDR3 nucleotides are TGTGCCAGCAGCTTGTATGGCGGAATCTCTGGAAACACCATATATTTT.

This clone has more than one count but fewer than ten. The chain recombines TRBV2 with TRBJ1-1; tentative D call: TRBD1 (6 bases). Germline lookup yields CDR1 SNHLY and CDR2 FYNNEI. There are 12 residues in the CDR3. V lost 6 bases and J 4 bases, leaving 9 bases between the germline ends. CDR3 in amino acids: CASSPGVTEAFF. Here the CDR3 DNA reads TGTGCCAGCAGCCCAGGGGTCACTGAAGCTTTCTTT.

The chain carries TRBV10-2 and TRBJ1-5; 7 bases fit TRBD1. This CDR3 comprises 14 residues. The V gene end was trimmed by 6 bases and the J gene end by 5 bases; junction bases not matched to a gene: 7. Per the germline V gene, CDR1 is WSHSY and CDR2 is SAAADI. The CDR3 is CASRPGTADQPQHF. CDR3 DNA: TGCGCCAGCAGACCCGGGACAGCGGATCAGCCCCAGCATTTT.

The J gene is TRBJ2-2, the V gene TRBV30; D remains unclear. CDR1 and CDR2 from the germline V gene are GTSNPN and SVGIG (reference sequence). This CDR3 spans 14 amino acids. V lost 0 bases and J 7 bases, leaving 12 bases between the germline ends. In nucleotides, the CDR3 is TGTGCCTGGAGTGTATCCTTCCTTGGCGGGGAGCTGTTTTTT. Its translation: CAWSVSFLGGELFF.

V gene TRBV18 combines with J gene TRBJ2-1; D might be TRBD1 (5 bases). V shed 1 base and J shed 15 bases, with 16 bases lying between them. The germline V gene encodes CDR1 KGHSH and CDR2 LQKENI. The CDR3 has 13 amino acids. The CDR3 DNA reads TGTGCCAGCTCACCACGCCAGGGCTACCTCATGTTCTTC. Translating it yields CASSPRQGYLMFF.

The chain carries TRBV6-1 and TRBJ1-4; no clear D gene. Germline V gives CDR1 MNHNS, CDR2 SASEGT. The CDR3 runs to 13 residues. V was pared by 7 bases and J by 5 bases, with 11 bases between. CDR3 loop: CASTQDFNEKLFF. CDR3 in DNA: TGTGCCAGCACCCAGGACTTCAATGAAAAACTGTTTTTT.

The CDR3 sequence is CASSLSRGGQLETQYF. CDR3 DNA sequence: TGTGCCAGCAGCTTATCTAGGGGGGGACAACTAGAGACCCAGTACTTC. The chain joins TRBV7-2 to TRBJ2-5; TRBD2 might be the D (7 bases). The CDR3 sequence is 16 residues long. V lost 2 bases to trimming and J lost 4 bases, with 17 bases between them. The germline CDR1 and CDR2 sequences are SGHTA and FQGNSA.

This clone was seen more than once but under ten times. The sample carries other DNA sequences with the same CDR3. CDR3 DNA sequence: TGTGCCAGCAGCGTAGTATCTAACACTGAAGCTTTCTTT. Amino acids: CASSVVSNTEAFF. The rearrangement uses TRBV9 and TRBJ1-1; D not certain. The CDR3 length is 13 residues. V shed 0 bases and J shed 2 bases, with 5 bases lying between them. The V gene's germline CDR1 is SGDLS and CDR2 YYNGEE.

The J gene is TRBJ2-7, the V gene TRBV5-1; TRBD1 might be the D (5 bases). Germline CDR1 reads SGHRS; CDR2 reads YFSETQ. The V and J ends lost 2 bases and 3 bases respectively, with 12 bases between them. The CDR3 is 14 residues long. CDR3 region: CASSFMTVNYEQYF. CDR3 nucleotide sequence: TGCGCCAGCAGCTTCATGACAGTAAACTACGAGCAGTACTTC.

The V gene is TRBV10-2, the J gene TRBJ2-7; D may match TRBD1 or TRBD2 (6 bases each). The germline V and J ends were trimmed by 6 bases and 6 bases, with 21 bases remaining between them. The CDR3 runs to 15 residues. The V gene's germline CDR1 is WSHSY and CDR2 SAAADI. This CDR3 is CASRPTRGQAGEQYF. DNA of the CDR3: TGCGCCAGCAGGCCCACGAGGGGACAAGCGGGCGAGCAGTACTTC.